This section outlines one TCR beta chain sequence together with its context. Antigen unknown. These data belong to a study of T-cell reconstitution after alpha-beta-depleted transplantation in children. Unique molecular identifiers featured in how the TCRbeta library was prepared. MiXCR, applied by TCRdb to the PCR reads, yields one record per CDR3 protein. The table lists fewer than 750,000 distinct CDR3 sequences, 25% to 30% of them singletons. The study's findings and limits: From newly produced T cells came most of the T-cell counts and diversity one year after transplant. About two months after transplant, alpha-beta T cells reportedly came from several hundred expanded graft clones.

The source was PBMCs, collected before TCRalphabeta/CD19-depleted stem cell transplant. This TCR came from a boy in the first two years of life with Wiskott-Aldrich syndrome, due to receive a stem cell transplant.

CDR3 sequence reads: CASRNLGVGRAYEQYF. The CDR3 DNA sequence: TGTGCCAGCAGGAACTTAGGAGTCGGGCGAGCCTACGAGCAGTACTTC. The chain couples TRBV28 to TRBJ2-7; D remains ambiguous. The CDR3 contains 16 residues. Trimming left V 6 bases short and J 2 bases short, with 20 bases between. The germline V gene has CDR1 MDHEN and CDR2 SYDVKM.